This record looks at one TCR beta chain sequence and its context. As yet, its antigen is unknown. The CDR3 consists of 15 residues. Germline V gene sequence: CDR1 MNHNS, CDR2 SASEGT. Trimming left V 1 base short and J 0 bases short, with 7 bases between. This record belongs to a study of T cell therapy after organ transplantation. Overall study: After therapy, patients were monitored for around 29 weeks.

TCRdb's table, derived via immunoSEQ multiplex PCR, lists solely in-frame clones and lacks some. The table records 50,000 or so clones, 94% of them present only once. These transplant recipients had drug-resistant or recurrent cytomegalovirus infection. Overall study findings and caveats: Post-therapy CD8 clonality change correlated inversely with pretherapy clonality. Few nonresponder expansions may reflect low coverage from poor CD8+ yield.

The clonotype was recovered from a human patient who had received a solid organ transplant and had CMV disease. Sequences were derived from CD8+ T cells from blood, sampled before autologous CMV-specific T cell therapy. This sequence joins TRBV6-1 and TRBJ1-3; D gene ambiguous. The CDR3 DNA is TGTGCCAGCAGTGAAGAGGGAAACTCTGGAAACACCATATATTTT. Translating gives CASSEEGNSGNTIYF.